These T cell receptor beta chains were read from a single sample in a study of blood T cells in healthy people across ages. TCRdb reprocessed the 5' RACE reads via MiXCR and lists one record per CDR3 protein. Here the sample spans about 670,000 distinct CDR3 sequences, 52% being singletons. Material for sequencing was blood. The receptors come from a woman of 80 years or more in good health. The CDR3 runs from the conserved cysteine through the conserved F or W. Fields, in order: CDR3 protein, CDR3 DNA, J gene, clone size, V gene, D gene. D genes are given only for firm matches. For some rows the clone size is stated as once, few or many, or as a class when expanded; others skip it.

CATQGTYNEQFF,TGTGCCACCCAGGGTACCTACAATGAGCAGTTCTTC,TRBJ2-1,-,TRBV2,-
CASSVQGANTQYF,TGTGCCAGCAGTGTACAGGGGGCAAATACGCAGTATTTT,TRBJ2-3,-,TRBV12-3/TRBV12-4,TRBD1
CASSDRGINEQYF,TGTGCCAGTTCGGACAGGGGGATCAACGAGCAGTACTTC,TRBJ2-7,few,TRBV19,TRBD1
CASSSYTGGLAGLDTQYF,TGTGCCAGCAGTTCCTATACGGGGGGACTAGCGGGATTAGATACGCAGTATTTT,TRBJ2-3,many,TRBV7-3,TRBD2
CASSRDVAAKNIQYF,TGCGCCAGCAGCAGGGACGTCGCGGCCAAAAACATTCAGTACTTC,TRBJ2-4,many,TRBV5-1,-
CSSSARRGIDNEQFF,TGTTCCAGCAGTGCAAGGAGGGGAATAGACAATGAGCAGTTCTTC,TRBJ2-1,-,TRBV6-1,-
CASSKRTGREQYF,TGTGCCAGCAGCAAAAGGACAGGGAGAGAGCAGTACTTC,TRBJ2-7,many,TRBV21-1,-
CASSQEDREIYEQYF,TGTGCCAGCAGCCAAGAAGACAGGGAAATCTACGAGCAGTACTTC,TRBJ2-7,-,TRBV4-2,TRBD1
CASSQDYGQGYNEQFF,TGCGCCAGCAGCCAAGATTACGGACAGGGCTACAATGAGCAGTTCTTC,TRBJ2-1,-,TRBV4-3,TRBD1
CASSQGAGGTREQYF,TGTGCCAGCAGCCAAGGAGCGGGCGGAACACGCGAGCAGTACTTC,TRBJ2-7,few,TRBV14,-
CASSFSSGDGTDTQYF,TGTGCCAGCAGTTTCTCTAGCGGGGATGGCACAGATACGCAGTATTTT,TRBJ2-3,-,TRBV6-2/TRBV6-3,TRBD2
CASSLAGAGKQAFF,TGTGCCAGCAGCTTAGCCGGGGCAGGGAAACAAGCTTTCTTT,TRBJ1-1,-,TRBV7-2,-
CASSTGQGRIKRITDTQYF,TGTGCCAGTAGTACGGGACAGGGTAGAATTAAGCGAATCACAGATACGCAGTATTTT,TRBJ2-3,-,TRBV19,TRBD1
CASSVGVNQPQHF,TGTGCCAGCAGCGTAGGCGTAAATCAGCCCCAGCATTTT,TRBJ1-5,-,TRBV9,-
CSVGASQGGYGYTF,TGCAGCGTTGGGGCCAGTCAGGGTGGCTATGGCTACACCTTC,TRBJ1-2,-,TRBV29-1,-